Described below is a single T cell receptor beta chain sequence and its context. This sample is drawn from a study of blood T cell repertoires in COVID-19. Study in general: Researchers got acute and convalescent COVID-19 samples from the United States, Italy and Spain.

Authors' methods: Amplification of reference gene primers provided the estimated nucleated cell counts. The protocol was immunoSEQ multiplex PCR, while the TCRdb copy is restricted to in-frame clones and leaves out a portion. V and J calls plus clone size are reproduced from that table; the DNA served to infer D and trimming. The sample has roughly 150,000 clones, under 90% seen once. The V segment lost 0 bases and the J segment 2 bases; nucleotides outside the gene matches: 3. Germline CDR1 MNHEY, CDR2 SVGEGT. The CDR3 spans 16 residues. The clonotype was recovered from a human donor in a cohort sampled during active COVID-19. The V and J genes are TRBV6-2 or TRBV6-3 and TRBJ1-3, with 8 bases that match TRBD1. Sequencing used peripheral blood. CDR3 in amino acids: CASSYSRTGTGNTIYF. CDR3 DNA: TGTGCCAGCAGTTACTCTCGGACAGGGACTGGAAACACCATATATTTT.